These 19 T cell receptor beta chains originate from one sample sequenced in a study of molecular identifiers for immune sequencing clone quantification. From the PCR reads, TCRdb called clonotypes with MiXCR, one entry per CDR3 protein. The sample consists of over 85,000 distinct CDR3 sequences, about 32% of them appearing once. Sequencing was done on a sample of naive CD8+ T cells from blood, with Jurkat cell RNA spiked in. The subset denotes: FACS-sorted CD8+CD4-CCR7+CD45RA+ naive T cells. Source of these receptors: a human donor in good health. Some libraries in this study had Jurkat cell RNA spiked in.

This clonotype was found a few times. The CDR3 bases are TGTGCCAGCTCACCTGGGTACGACGAGCAGTACTTC. Its protein product is CASSPGYDEQYF. J is TRBJ2-7 and V is TRBV18; D is uncertain. Deletions cut 3 bases from V and 5 bases from J, with 8 bases between. CDR1 and CDR2 from the germline V gene are KGHSH and LQKENI. This CDR3 spans 12 amino acids.

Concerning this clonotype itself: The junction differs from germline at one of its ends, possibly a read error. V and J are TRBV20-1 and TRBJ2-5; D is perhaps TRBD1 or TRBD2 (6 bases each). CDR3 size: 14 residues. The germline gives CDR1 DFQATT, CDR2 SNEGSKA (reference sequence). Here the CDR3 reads CGAAGHSYQETQYF. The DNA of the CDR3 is TGCGGTGCTGCGGGACACTCGTACCAAGAGACCCAGTACTTC.

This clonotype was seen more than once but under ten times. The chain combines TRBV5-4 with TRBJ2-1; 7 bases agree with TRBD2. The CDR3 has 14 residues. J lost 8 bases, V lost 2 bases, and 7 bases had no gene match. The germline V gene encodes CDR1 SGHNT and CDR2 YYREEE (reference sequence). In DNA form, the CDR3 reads TGTGCCAGCAGCTTTGGAACTAGCGTTCATGAGCAGTTCTTC. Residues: CASSFGTSVHEQFF.

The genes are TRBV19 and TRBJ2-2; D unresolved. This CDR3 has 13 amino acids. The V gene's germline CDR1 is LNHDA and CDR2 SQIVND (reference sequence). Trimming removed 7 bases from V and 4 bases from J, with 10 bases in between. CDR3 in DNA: TGTGCCAGTACCCTAGGCAGCACCGGGGAGCTGTTTTTT. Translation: CASTLGSTGELFF.

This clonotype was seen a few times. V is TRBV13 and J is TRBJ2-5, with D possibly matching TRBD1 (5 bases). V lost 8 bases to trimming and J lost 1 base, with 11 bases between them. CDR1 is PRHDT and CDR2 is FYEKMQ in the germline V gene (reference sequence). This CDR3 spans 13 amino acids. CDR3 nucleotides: TGTGCCAGCTCGAAGGGGCCCCAAGAGACCCAGTACTTC. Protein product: CASSKGPQETQYF.

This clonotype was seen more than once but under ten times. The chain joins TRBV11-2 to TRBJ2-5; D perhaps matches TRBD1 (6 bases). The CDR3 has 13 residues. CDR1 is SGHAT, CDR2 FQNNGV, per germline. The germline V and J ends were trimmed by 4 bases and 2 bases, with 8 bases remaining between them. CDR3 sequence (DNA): TGTGCCAGCAGCTCAGGGGTTCAAGAGACCCAGTACTTC. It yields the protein CASSSGVQETQYF.

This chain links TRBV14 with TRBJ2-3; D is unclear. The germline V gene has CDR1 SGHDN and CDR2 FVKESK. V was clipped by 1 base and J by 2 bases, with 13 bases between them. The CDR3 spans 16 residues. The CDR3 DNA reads TGTGCCAGCAGCCAAGTGGAAGCCTTACCCACAGATACGCAGTATTTT. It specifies CASSQVEALPTDTQYF.

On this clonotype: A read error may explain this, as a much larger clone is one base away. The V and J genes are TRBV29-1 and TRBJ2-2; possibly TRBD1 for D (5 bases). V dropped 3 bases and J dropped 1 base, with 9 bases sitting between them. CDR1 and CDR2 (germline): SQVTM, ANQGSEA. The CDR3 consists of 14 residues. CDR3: CSVEPQGNTGELFF. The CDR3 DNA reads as TGCAGCGTTGAGCCGCAGGGGAACACCGGGGAGCTGTTTTTT.

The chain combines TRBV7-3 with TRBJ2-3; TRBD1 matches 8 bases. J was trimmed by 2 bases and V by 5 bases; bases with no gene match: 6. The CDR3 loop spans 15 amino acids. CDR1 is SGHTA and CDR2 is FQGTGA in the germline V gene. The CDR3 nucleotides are TGTGCCAGCAGCCTCCGGACAGGGATCACAGATACGCAGTATTTT. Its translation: CASSLRTGITDTQYF. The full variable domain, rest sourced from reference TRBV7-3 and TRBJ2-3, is GAGVSQTPSNKVTEKGKYVELRCDPISGHTALYWYRQSLGQGPEFLIYFQGTGAADDSGLPNDRFFAVRPEGSVSTLKIQRTERGDSAVYLCASSLRTGITDTQYFGPGTRLTVL.

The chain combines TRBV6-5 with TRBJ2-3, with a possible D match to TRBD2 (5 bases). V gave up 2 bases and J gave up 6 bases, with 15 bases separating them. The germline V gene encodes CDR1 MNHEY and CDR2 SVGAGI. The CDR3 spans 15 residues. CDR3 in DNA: TGTGCCAGCAGTTACGATCGGCTCGGGATGGATACGCAGTATTTT. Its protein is CASSYDRLGMDTQYF.

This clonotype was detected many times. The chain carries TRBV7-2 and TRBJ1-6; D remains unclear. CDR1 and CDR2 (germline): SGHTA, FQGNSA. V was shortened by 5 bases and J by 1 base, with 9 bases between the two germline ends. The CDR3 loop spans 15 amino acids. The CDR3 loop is CASSPNPSYNSPLHF. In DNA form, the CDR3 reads TGTGCCAGCAGCCCAAACCCGTCCTATAATTCACCCCTCCACTTT.

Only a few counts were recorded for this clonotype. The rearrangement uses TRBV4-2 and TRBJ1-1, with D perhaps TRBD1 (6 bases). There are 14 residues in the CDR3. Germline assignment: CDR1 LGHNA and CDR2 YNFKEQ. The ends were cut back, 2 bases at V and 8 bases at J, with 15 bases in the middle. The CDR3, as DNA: TGTGCCAGCAGCCAAATAGCAGGGGCCAGAGAAGCTTTCTTT. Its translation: CASSQIAGAREAFF.

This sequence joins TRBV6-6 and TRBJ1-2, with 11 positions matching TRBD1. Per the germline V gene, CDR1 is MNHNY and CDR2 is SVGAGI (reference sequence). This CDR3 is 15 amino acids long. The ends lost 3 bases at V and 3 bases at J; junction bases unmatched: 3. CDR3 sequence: CASSYRTGGYYGYTF. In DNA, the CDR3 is TGTGCCAGCAGTTATCGGACAGGGGGCTACTATGGCTACACCTTC.

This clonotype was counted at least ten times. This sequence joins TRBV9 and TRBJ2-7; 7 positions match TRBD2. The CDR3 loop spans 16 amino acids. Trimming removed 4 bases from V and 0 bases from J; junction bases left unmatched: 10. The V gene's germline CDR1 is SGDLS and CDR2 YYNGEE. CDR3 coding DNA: TGTGCCAGCAGCCCGTCCGGGGACTACCTCTCCTACGAGCAGTACTTC. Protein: CASSPSGDYLSYEQYF.

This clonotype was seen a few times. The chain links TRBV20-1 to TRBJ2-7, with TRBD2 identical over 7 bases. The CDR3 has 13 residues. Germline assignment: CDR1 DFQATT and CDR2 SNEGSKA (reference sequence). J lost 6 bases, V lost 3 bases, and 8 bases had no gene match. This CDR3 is CSARAGLGAEQYF. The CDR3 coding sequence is TGCAGTGCTAGGGCCGGACTAGGGGCCGAGCAGTACTTC.

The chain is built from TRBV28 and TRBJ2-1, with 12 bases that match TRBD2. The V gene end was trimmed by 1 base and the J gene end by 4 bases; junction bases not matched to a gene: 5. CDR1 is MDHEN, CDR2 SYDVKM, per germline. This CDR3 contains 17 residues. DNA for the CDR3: TGTGCCAGCAGTTTATTGGGGACTAGCGGGTTTTACAATGAGCAGTTCTTC. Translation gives CASSLLGTSGFYNEQFF.

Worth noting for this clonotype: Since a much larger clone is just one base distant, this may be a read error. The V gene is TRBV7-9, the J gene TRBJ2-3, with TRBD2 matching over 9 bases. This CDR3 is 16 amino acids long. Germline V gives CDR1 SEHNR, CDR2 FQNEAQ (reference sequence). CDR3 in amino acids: CASGLRLAGSTDTQYF. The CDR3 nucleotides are TGTGCCAGCGGCTTACGGCTAGCGGGAAGCACAGATACGCAGTATTTT.

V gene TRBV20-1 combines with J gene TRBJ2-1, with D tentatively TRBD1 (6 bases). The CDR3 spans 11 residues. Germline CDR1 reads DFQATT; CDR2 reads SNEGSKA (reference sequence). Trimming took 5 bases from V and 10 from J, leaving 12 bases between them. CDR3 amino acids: CSAPVQGEQFF. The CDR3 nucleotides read TGCAGTGCTCCCGTCCAGGGGGAGCAGTTCTTC.

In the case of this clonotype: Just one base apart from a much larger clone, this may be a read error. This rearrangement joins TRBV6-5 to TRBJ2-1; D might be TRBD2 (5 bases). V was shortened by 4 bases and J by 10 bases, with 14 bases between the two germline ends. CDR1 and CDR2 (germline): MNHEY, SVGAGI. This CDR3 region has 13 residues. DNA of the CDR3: TGTGCCAGCAGTTTCTCGGGAAGGGCCGAGCAGTTCTTC. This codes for CASSFSGRAEQFF.